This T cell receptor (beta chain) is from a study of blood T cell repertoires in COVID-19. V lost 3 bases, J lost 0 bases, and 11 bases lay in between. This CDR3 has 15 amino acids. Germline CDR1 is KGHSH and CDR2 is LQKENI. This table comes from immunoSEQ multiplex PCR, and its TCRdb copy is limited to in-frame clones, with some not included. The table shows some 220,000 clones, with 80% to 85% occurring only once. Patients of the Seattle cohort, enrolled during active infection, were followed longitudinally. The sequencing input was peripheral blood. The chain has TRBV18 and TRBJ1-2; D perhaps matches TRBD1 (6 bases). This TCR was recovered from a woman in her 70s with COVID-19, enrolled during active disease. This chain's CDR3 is CASSPYRASNYGYTF. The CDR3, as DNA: TGTGCCAGCTCACCTTACAGGGCCTCTAACTATGGCTACACCTTC. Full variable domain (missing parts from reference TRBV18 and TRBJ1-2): NAGVMQNPRHLVRRRGQEARLRCSPMKGHSHVYWYRQLPEEGLKFMVYLQKENIIDESGMPKERFSAEFPKEGPSILRIQQVVRGDSAAYFCASSPYRASNYGYTFGSGTRLTVV.